This TCR beta chain comes out of a study of OX40 agonist ivuxolimab in advanced cancers. Turning to the study itself: The patients received ivuxolimab by intravenous route every 2 weeks at 0.01 to 10 mg/kg. Among those treated, three patients had partial responses, one with hepatocellular carcinoma and two with cutaneous melanoma.

The method was immunoSEQ multiplex PCR; TCRdb's version includes in-frame clones alone and lacks a portion of them. The table has more than 80,000 clones, around 94% seen once. The CDR3 totals 14 residues. Per the germline V gene, CDR1 is SGHNT and CDR2 is YYREEE (reference sequence). J gave up 3 bases and V 2 bases, and 1 base lay outside the gene matches. Sample: CD4+ or CD8+ T cells sorted from blood, taken in a trial of the OX40 agonist ivuxolimab. V gene TRBV5-4 combines with J gene TRBJ2-3; 9 bases fit TRBD1. This clonotype originated in an adult with an advanced solid tumor such as melanoma, head and neck, liver or kidney cancer. The CDR3 is CASSLGTGTDTQYF. CDR3 sequence (DNA): TGTGCCAGCAGCTTAGGGACAGGGACAGATACGCAGTATTTT. Complete variable domain (other parts from reference TRBV5-4 and TRBJ2-3): ETGVTQSPTHLIKTRGQQVTLRCSSQSGHNTVSWYQQALGQGPQFIFQYYREEENGRGNFPPRFSGLQFPNYSSELNVNALELDDSALYLCASSLGTGTDTQYFGPGTRLTVL.